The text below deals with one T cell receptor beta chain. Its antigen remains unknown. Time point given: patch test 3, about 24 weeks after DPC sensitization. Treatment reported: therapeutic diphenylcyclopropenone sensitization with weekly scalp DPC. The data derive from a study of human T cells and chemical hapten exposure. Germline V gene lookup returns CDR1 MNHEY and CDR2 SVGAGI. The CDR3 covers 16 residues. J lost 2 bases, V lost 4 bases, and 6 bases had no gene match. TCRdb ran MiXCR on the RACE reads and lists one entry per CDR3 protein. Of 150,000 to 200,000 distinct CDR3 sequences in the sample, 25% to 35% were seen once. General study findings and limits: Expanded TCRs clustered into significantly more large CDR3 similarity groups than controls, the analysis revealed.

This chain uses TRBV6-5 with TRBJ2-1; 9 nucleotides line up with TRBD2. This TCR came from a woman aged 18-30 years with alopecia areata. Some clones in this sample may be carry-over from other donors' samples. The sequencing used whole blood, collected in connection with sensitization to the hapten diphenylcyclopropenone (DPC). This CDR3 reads CASSLPKRGAYNEQFF. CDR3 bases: TGTGCCAGCAGTTTACCGAAGCGGGGGGCCTACAATGAGCAGTTCTTC.